This T cell receptor (beta chain) was recorded in a study of T-cell memory formation after mild COVID-19. V shed 3 bases and J shed 3 bases, with 9 bases lying between them. The CDR3 totals 13 residues. This clonotype was seen only a few times. Barcoded TCR alpha and TCR beta cDNA libraries with UMIs came from 5'RACE using constant-segment primers. TCRdb passed the 5' RACE reads through MiXCR, listing each CDR3 protein once. The sample includes 350,000 to 400,000 distinct CDR3 sequences, 20% to 25% seen only once; the top ten take under 15%. The sequenced sample was PBMCs or a T cell subset sorted from them (not recorded which). This TCR was sampled from an adult woman who had mild COVID-19 (a few samples of this study predate the infection). Cell type and time point are not known. This chain uses TRBV12-3 or TRBV12-4 with TRBJ2-7, with no clear D. For the CDR3, the DNA is TGTGCCAGCAGTTTTGAAGGGCGCTACGAGCAGTACTTC. Translated, it gives CASSFEGRYEQYF.